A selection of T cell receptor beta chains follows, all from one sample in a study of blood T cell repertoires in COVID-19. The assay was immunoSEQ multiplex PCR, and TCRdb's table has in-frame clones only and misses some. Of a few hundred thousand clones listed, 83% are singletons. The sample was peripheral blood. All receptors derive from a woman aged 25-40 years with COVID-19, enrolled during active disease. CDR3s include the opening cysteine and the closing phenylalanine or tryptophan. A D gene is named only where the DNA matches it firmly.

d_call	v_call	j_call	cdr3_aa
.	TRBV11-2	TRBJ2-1	CASSLVGSGNEQFF
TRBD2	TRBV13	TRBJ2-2	CASSSRTSGWTGELFF
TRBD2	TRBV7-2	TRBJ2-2	CASSLVVLAGVYAGELFF
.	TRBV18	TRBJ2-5	CASSPKIVGGETQYF
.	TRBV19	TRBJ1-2	CASSILTENYGYTF
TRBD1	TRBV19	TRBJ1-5	CASSIRTGGDQPQHF
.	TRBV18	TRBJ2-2	CASSPVVPGANTGELFF
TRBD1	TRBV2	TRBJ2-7	CASRRQGASYEQYF
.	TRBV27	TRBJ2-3	CASSFGQTTDTQYF
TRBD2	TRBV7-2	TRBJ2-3	CASSARPLAGRVDTQYF
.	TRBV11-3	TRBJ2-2	CASSSSVGGTGELFF
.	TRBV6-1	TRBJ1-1	CASSESGPPTEAFF
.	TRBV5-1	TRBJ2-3	CASSPEAALTDTQYF
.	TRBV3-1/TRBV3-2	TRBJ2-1	CASSQDGASLEQFF
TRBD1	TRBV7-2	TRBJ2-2	CASSYDRGSTGELFF
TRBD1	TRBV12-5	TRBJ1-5	CASGLGTGNQPQHF
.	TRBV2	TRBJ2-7	CASRSDSPGEQYF
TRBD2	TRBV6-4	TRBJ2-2	CATMEREDTGELFF
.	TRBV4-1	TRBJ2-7	CASSQGAERASYEQYF
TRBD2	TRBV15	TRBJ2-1	CATSRAGTRGEQFF
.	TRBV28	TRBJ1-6	CASSLQGNNSPLHF
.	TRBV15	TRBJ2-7	CATSREGAGQSSYEQYF
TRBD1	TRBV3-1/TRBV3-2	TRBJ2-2	CASSQWVGQETGELFF
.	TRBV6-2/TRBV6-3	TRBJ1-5	CASSRELEQPQHF
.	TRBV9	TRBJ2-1	CASSVEGSGVVHEQFF
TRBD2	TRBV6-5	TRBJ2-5	CASRGLAGYQETQYF
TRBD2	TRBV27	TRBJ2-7	CASSPKAGSGTYEQYF
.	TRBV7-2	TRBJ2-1	CASSATLQGDEQFF
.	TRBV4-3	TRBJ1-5	CASSLRIGGDNQPQHF
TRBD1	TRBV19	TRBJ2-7	CASRVAGTATYEQYF
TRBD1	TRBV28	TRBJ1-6	CASSKQGNSPLHF